This record covers a single T cell receptor beta chain. Antigen specificity is unknown. 5'RACE template switching generated TCR cDNA, adding a universal primer site and UMIs. Each CDR3 protein is one row after TCRdb ran MiXCR on the 5' RACE reads. The data hold 450,000 to 550,000 distinct CDR3 sequences, with around 21% observed a single time. The CDR3 has 18 residues. Unmatched junction bases numbered 9, after V lost 5 bases and J lost 3 bases. The germline V gene has CDR1 MDHEN and CDR2 SYDVKM. The source of the sample is a study of T cells after yellow fever vaccination. Study overall: Libraries from low-cell-number fractions were prepared with the SMART-Seq v4 Ultra Low Input RNA kit.

General study points: Although the secondary response was weaker, it peaked faster, at day 5 versus 15. Abundant clonotypes (contaminants from the bulk population) could be present in FACS-sorted repertoires.

V gene TRBV28 combines with J gene TRBJ2-1, with 14 nucleotides matching TRBD2. The sequencing here drew on PBMCs, taken 15 days after the yellow fever booster vaccination. This clonotype originated in a man in his thirties or forties who received the YFV17D yellow fever vaccine. This chain's CDR3 is CASSPTRTSGRFYNEQFF. CDR3 in DNA: TGTGCCAGCAGTCCGACTAGGACTAGCGGGAGGTTCTACAATGAGCAGTTCTTC.